This T cell receptor beta chain was identified during a study of T cells in Graves' hyperthyroidism and ophthalmopathy (dated by TCRdb to the late 2010s). In the study overall: To identify distinguishing TCR V-J signatures, a discovery cohort of roughly 100 patients was used, comprising some 45 with Graves' ophthalmopathy and some 60 with stable Graves' hyperthyroidism. Once sampling was done, hyperthyroidism patients were given methimazole at a starting dose of 30 mg daily, whereas ophthalmopathy patients were given high-dose intravenous methylprednisolone. The 75 to 100 discovery patients were randomly divided into training and test sets at a 7:3 ratio. According to the paper, TCR Vbeta CDR3 sequencing was carried out on more than 120 peripheral blood samples, which came from approximately 43 ophthalmopathy, around 74 hyperthyroidism and some 17 progressor patients. In addition, the study compared T-cell repertoires in thyroid tissue and in blood from several Graves' hyperthyroidism patients. An independent validation cohort of fewer than 20 hyperthyroidism patients and roughly 16 patients who later progressed to ophthalmopathy tested prospective prediction of ophthalmopathy. What the authors observed across the whole study: Most expanded thyroid clonotypes (frequency above 0.001) were also detected in blood, suggesting blood repertoires may reflect thyroid immune responses. Sample size was not statistically predetermined, and blinding of investigators to group allocation was not performed. A model built on a 13 V-J signature distinguished ophthalmopathy from stable hyperthyroidism, reaching about 88% sensitivity and 81.08% specificity in cross-validation and 80%/75% in testing. In validation, the model predicted progression to ophthalmopathy with approximately 69% sensitivity and approximately 78% specificity, a median of roughly seven months before onset.

This clonotype was seen at least ten times. No cognate antigen has been identified for it. No per-base quality is available; no much larger clone lies one base away. The CDR3 contains 13 residues, cysteine and phenylalanine counted. Only the CDR3 DNA is retained, 39 bases long and in frame from the first base. According to the germline V gene, CDR1 reads SNHLY and CDR2 reads FYNNEI. V loses 7 bases at its end and J loses 8 bases; junction bases beyond the gene matches: 7. Stable Graves' hyperthyroidism was defined as the absence of progression to ophthalmopathy over 18 months of follow-up. Hyperthyroidism patients were newly diagnosed, with disease duration under 2 months, and aged 18 to 65 years. The study excluded patients with uncontrolled infections, other autoimmune diseases, pregnancy or lactation. Clinical symptoms, serum thyroxine and TRAb, thyroid ultrasound, and orbital computed tomography formed the basis for the diagnoses. Trizol reagent was used to extract total RNA, and RNA quality was then checked on an Agilent 2100 Bioanalyzer.

Amplification of TCR beta CDR3 regions was carried out from RNA transcripts. A first-round RT-PCR of the TCR CDR3 used the HTBI primer set with the Qiagen OneStep RT-PCR kit. Libraries were constructed in a second round of multiplex PCR, after which size selection and purification were carried out. Sequencing of the libraries was done on an Illumina HiSeq2000 using paired-end 100 bp reads. The paper's data handling went like this. Raw data were processed with SOAPnuke, discarding reads with adapters, uncalled bases, mean Phred below 15, or no exact constant-primer or identifier match. COPE v1.2.5 was used to merge high-quality paired reads, and clonotypes were defined as unique nucleotide sequences. Clonotypes were aligned to IMGT TRBV, TRBD and TRBJ reference segments using MiTCR v1.1. The analysis was restricted to V-J combinations with a frequency above 0.0001, which together covered about 99% of the repertoires. The TCS score was defined as F50 (clonal expansion) divided by E x V (chaos), with BLOSUM62-based TCRdist calculated between CDR3 peptides within each V-J. Welch's t-statistics and random forest reduced 514 V-J features to 10 to 15, which were used in a naive Bayes classifier (R e1071). Thyroid-blood repertoire similarity was quantified with the Morisita-Horn index. TCRdb reprocessing: public reads trimmed at Q25 with fastp, clones called with MiXCR, in-frame beta chains kept. Entries that share a CDR3 protein sequence are merged under the most common genes and DNA. TCRdb's processing, not the authors', yielded these V and J calls. The sample includes 530,000 or so distinct CDR3 sequences, with around 46% observed a single time. Around 8% of the sample comes from the top ten.

The chain was built from TRBV2 and TRBJ1-4; TRBD1 lines up with 7 middle nucleotides. Sequencing was carried out using peripheral blood or thyroid tissue (not recorded which). This receptor was obtained from a woman younger than 30 with Graves' hyperthyroidism. Here the CDR3 is given as CASMIGTVEKLFF. The DNA sequence is TGTGCCAGCATGATCGGGACAGTAGAAAAACTGTTTTTT.